Included here is one T cell receptor (beta chain) sequence, with context. Antigen: not known. The V end lost 6 bases, the J end lost 8 bases, and 13 bases lay between the germline ends. Germline CDR1 and CDR2: MNHNS and SASEGT. This CDR3 has 12 residues. The data were taken from a study of OX40 agonist ivuxolimab in advanced cancers. Turning to the study itself: Dose-escalation cases comprised hepatocellular carcinoma, melanoma, renal cell or head and neck cancer. The group had a mean age of around 60 years, ranged from roughly 23 to 85, and was roughly 80% male.

The method was immunoSEQ multiplex PCR; TCRdb's version includes in-frame clones alone and lacks a portion of them. The profile shows roughly 97,000 clones, about 87% of them singletons. The study, taken as a whole, reports: Relative to CD4+ cells, CD8+ T cells on average had more expanded clones. Dosing at 0.1 to 3.0 mg/kg was accompanied by clonal expansion of CD4+ and CD8+ blood T cells by week 6.

The sequences come from CD4+ or CD8+ T cells sorted from blood, collected in a trial of the OX40 agonist ivuxolimab. The receptor was isolated from an adult with an advanced solid tumor such as melanoma, head and neck, liver or kidney cancer. This sequence joins TRBV6-1 and TRBJ1-2; TRBD1 is a possible D gene (5 bases). The CDR3 loop reads CASRGGVLGYTF. CDR3 bases: TGTGCCAGCAGGGGAGGGGTGTTGGGCTACACCTTC.